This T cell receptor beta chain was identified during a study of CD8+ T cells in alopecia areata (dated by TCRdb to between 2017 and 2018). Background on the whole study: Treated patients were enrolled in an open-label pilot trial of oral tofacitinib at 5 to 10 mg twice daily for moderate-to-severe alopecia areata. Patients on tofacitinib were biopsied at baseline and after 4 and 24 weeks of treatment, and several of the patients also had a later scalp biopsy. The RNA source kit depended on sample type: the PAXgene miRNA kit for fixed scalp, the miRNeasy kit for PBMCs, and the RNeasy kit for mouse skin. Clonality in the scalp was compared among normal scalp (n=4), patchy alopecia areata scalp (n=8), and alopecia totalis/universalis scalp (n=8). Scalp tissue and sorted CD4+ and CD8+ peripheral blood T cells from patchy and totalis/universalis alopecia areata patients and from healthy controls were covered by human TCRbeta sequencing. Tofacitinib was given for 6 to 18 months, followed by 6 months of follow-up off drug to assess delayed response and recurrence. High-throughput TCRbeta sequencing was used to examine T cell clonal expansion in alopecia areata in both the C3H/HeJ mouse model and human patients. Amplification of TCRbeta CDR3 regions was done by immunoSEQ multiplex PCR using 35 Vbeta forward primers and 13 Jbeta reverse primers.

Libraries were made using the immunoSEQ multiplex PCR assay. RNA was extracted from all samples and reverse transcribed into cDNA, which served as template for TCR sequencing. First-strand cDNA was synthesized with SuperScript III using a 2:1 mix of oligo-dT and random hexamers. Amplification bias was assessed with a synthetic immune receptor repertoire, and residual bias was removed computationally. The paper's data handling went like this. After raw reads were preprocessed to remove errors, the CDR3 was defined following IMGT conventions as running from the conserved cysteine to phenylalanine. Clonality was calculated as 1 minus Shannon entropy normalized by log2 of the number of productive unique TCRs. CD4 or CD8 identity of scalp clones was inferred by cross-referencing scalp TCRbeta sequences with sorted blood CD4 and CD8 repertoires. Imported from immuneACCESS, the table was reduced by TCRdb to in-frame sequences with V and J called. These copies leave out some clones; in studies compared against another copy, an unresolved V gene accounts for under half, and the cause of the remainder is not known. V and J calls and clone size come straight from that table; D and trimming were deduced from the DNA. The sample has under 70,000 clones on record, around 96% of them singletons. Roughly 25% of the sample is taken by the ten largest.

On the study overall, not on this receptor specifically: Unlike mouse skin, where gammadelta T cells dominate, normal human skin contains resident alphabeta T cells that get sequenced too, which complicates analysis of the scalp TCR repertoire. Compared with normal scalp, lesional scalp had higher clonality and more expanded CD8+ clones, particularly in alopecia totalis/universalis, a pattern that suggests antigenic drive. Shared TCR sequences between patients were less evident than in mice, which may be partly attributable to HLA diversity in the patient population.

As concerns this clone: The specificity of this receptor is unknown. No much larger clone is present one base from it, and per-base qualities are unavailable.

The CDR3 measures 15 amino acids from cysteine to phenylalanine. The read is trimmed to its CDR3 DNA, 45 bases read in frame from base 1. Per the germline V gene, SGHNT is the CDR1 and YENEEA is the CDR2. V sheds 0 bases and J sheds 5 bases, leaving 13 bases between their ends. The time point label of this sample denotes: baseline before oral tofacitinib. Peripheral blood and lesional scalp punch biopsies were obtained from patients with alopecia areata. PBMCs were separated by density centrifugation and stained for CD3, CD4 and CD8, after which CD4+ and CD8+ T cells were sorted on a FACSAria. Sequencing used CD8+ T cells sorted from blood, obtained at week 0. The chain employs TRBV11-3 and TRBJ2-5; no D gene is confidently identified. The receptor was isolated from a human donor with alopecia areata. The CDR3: CASSLDSSASETQYF. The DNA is TGTGCCAGCAGCTTAGATTCAAGCGCCTCGGAGACCCAGTACTTC.